The 27 T cell receptor beta chains below all came from one sample that was sequenced in a study of shared clonotypes between healthy human individuals. Profiling relied on immunoSEQ multiplex PCR, and the TCRdb table lists in-frame clones only, not all of them. The table lists 450,000 or so clones, 77% of them singletons. The specimen sequenced was PBMCs. These receptors were obtained from a middle-aged woman in good health. Some clones in this sample may be carry-over from other donors' samples.

The V and J genes are TRBV30 and TRBJ2-7; 8 bases line up with TRBD2. The CDR3 runs to 15 residues. V lost 4 bases and J lost 2; bases outside the gene matches: 10. CDR1 GTSNPN and CDR2 SVGIG come from the germline V gene (reference sequence). DNA of the CDR3: TGTGCCTGGACCATGGGAGCGGGAGCAGCCTACGAGCAGTACTTC. This sequence encodes CAWTMGAGAAYEQYF.

The rearrangement joins TRBV7-3 to TRBJ1-2; no clear D. The CDR3 is made up of 15 amino acids. Trimming shortened V by 1 base and J by 7 bases, and 16 bases separated the two germline ends. Germline-derived CDR1 and CDR2 are SGHTA and FQGTGA. The CDR3 loop reads CASSLSAGSSSGYTF. The CDR3 DNA reads as TGTGCCAGCAGCTTAAGTGCGGGTTCGAGTAGTGGCTACACCTTC.

The chain combines TRBV5-1 with TRBJ1-2; D might be TRBD1 (6 bases). Germline V lookup: CDR1 SGHRS, CDR2 YFSETQ. The CDR3 sequence is 15 residues long. Deletions cut 1 base from V and 2 bases from J, with 12 bases between. CDR3 in DNA: TGCGCCAGCAGCTTGTCGGGGGCCTCCAACTATGGCTACACCTTC. Its protein product is CASSLSGASNYGYTF.

About this clone: One end of the junction varies from germline; a read error may be responsible. The chain joins TRBV28 to TRBJ1-2; unclear D gene. The CDR3 runs 14 residues. Per the germline V gene, CDR1 is MDHEN and CDR2 is SYDVKM. CDR3 sequence: CASSFSYAGSASAF. In nucleotides, the CDR3 is TGTGCCAGCAGTTTTTCCTACGCGGGATCAGCATCCGCCTTC.

The chain carries TRBV7-6 and TRBJ2-1; 14 bases align to TRBD2. J gave up 2 bases and V 5 bases, and 17 bases lay outside the gene matches. There are 21 residues in the CDR3. Germline-derived CDR1 and CDR2 are SGHVS and FNYEAQ. For the CDR3, the DNA is TGTGCCAGCAGCACTCCTACGACTAGCGGGAGGGCCGAGGGTCCCTACAATGAGCAGTTCTTC. It translates to CASSTPTTSGRAEGPYNEQFF.

The table lists this clone with a count of one. CDR3 bases: TGTGCCAGCAGCTTAGCAGTCGCTATTGAGCAGTTCTTC. Residues: CASSLAVAIEQFF. V is TRBV11-2 and J is TRBJ2-1; D remains unclear. In germline, CDR1 is SGHAT, CDR2 FQNNGV. V lost 1 base to trimming and J lost 9 bases, with 10 bases between them. This CDR3 contains 13 residues. The complete variable domain, with remaining parts taken from reference TRBV11-2 and TRBJ2-1, reads EAGVAQSPRYKIIEKRQSVAFWCNPISGHATLYWYQQILGQGPKLLIQFQNNGVVDDSQLPKDRFSAERLKGVDSTLKIQPAKLEDSAVYLCASSLAVAIEQFFGPGTRLTVL.

This clone was picked up many times. The chain couples TRBV2 to TRBJ1-2, with TRBD1 matching over 7 bases. Germline CDR1 reads SNHLY; CDR2 reads FYNNEI. Trimming took 4 bases from V and 3 from J; bases not matched to a gene: 5. This CDR3 spans 14 amino acids. CDR3 coding DNA: TGTGCCAGCAGTGTTACGCAGGGGGACTATGGCTACACCTTC. It codes for CASSVTQGDYGYTF.

The chain has TRBV6-4 and TRBJ1-6; D is possibly TRBD1 (5 bases). Germline V gene lookup returns CDR1 MRHNA and CDR2 SNTAGT. Trimming left V 5 bases short and J 14 bases short, with 19 bases between. The length of the CDR3 is 14 residues. CDR3 sequence (DNA): TGTGCCAGCAGTTACGCATACAGGAGGACTGCCCTCCACTTT. Its translation is CASSYAYRRTALHF.

As regards this clone: One base away lies a much larger clone, so this may be a sequencing read error. The conserved phenylalanine or tryptophan normally closing the CDR3 is absent here, so this likely arose from a read error. This chain connects TRBV18 to TRBJ2-7; D remains ambiguous. Germline CDR1 KGHSH, CDR2 LQKENI. The CDR3 extends over 11 amino acids. V gave up 2 bases and J gave up 5 bases, with 4 bases separating them. The CDR3 here is CASSPGHEQYL. The CDR3 DNA follows: TGTGCCAGCTCACCAGGACACGAGCAGTACCTC.

As to this clone: A far larger clone is one base from this, pointing to a likely read error. Different DNA sequences within this sample yield the same CDR3. The chain recombines TRBV5-6 with TRBJ2-5; 10 positions match TRBD1. CDR3 length equals 16 residues. Germline V gene data show CDR1 as SGHDT and CDR2 as YYEEEE. The CDR3 is CASSGMGQGYQETQYF. CDR3 DNA sequence: TGCGCCAGCAGCGGGATGGGACAGGGGTACCAAGAGACCCAGTACTTC.

This clone was counted ten times or more. The chain carries TRBV18 and TRBJ2-7; TRBD2 matches 12 bases. The CDR3 runs 18 residues. V was clipped by 1 base and J by 0 bases; unmatched bases: 7. Germline V gene sequence: CDR1 KGHSH, CDR2 LQKENI. CDR3 in amino acids: CASSPRGLAGGNSYEQYF. As DNA, the CDR3 is TGTGCCAGCTCACCACGTGGGCTAGCGGGAGGGAACTCCTACGAGCAGTACTTC.

This sequence joins TRBV27 and TRBJ2-5; D is possibly TRBD1 or TRBD2 (5 bases each). The V end was cut by 4 bases, the J end by 3 bases, with 9 bases between. The CDR3 length is 13 residues. Per the germline V gene, CDR1 is MNHEY and CDR2 is SMNVEV (reference sequence). CDR3 sequence (DNA): TGTGCCAGCAGTTCGGGACGGGAAGAGACCCAGTACTTC. Translated, it gives CASSSGREETQYF.

This clone appeared many times. Other DNA sequences in the same sample also yield this CDR3. V and J are TRBV11-2 and TRBJ2-1; D is unclear. Deletions cut 3 bases from V and 3 bases from J, with 3 bases between. This CDR3 region has 12 residues. CDR1 is SGHAT, CDR2 FQNNGV, per germline. The CDR3: CASSFSYNEQFF. Written as DNA, the CDR3 is TGTGCCAGCAGCTTCAGCTACAATGAGCAGTTCTTC.

With respect to this clone: It is likely a read error: a sequence one base away is far more abundant. At the DNA level, this CDR3 is encoded by other sequences in the same sample as well. The rearrangement joins TRBV30 to TRBJ2-7, with a possible D match to TRBD2 (6 bases). The CDR3 has 15 residues. The germline V and J ends were trimmed by 0 bases and 3 bases, with 15 bases remaining between them. Germline CDR1 and CDR2: GTSNPN and SVGIG (reference sequence). Here the CDR3 DNA reads TGTGCCTGGAGTGTACGGCGGGAAGGCTTCTACGAGCAGTACTTC. Its translation: CAWSVRREGFYEQYF.

Comment on this clone: With a much larger clone just one base away, this may be a read error. This chain joins TRBV11-2 and TRBJ1-1; no firm D call. This CDR3 region has 11 residues. The V gene's germline CDR1 is SGHAT and CDR2 FQNNGV. Trimming shortened V by 5 bases and J by 4 bases, and 5 bases separated the two germline ends. The chain's CDR3 is CASSPGTEAFF. In DNA, the CDR3 is TGTGCCAGCAGCCCCGGCACTGAAGCTTTCTTT.

The rearrangement links TRBV27 to TRBJ2-1; TRBD2 is a possible D gene (6 bases). The CDR3 contains 14 residues. Germline CDR1 and CDR2: MNHEY and SMNVEV (reference sequence). V gave up 5 bases and J gave up 7 bases, with 15 bases separating them. Here the CDR3 reads CASSRPGTLNEQFF. The CDR3 DNA is TGTGCCAGCAGTCGGCCCGGGACTCTGAATGAGCAGTTCTTC.

This clone was counted a single time. The V and J genes are TRBV5-1 and TRBJ2-1; no firm D call. This CDR3 spans 15 amino acids. Germline values: CDR1 SGHRS, CDR2 YFSETQ. V lost 1 base, J lost 5 bases, and 13 bases lay in between. The CDR3 DNA follows: TGCGCCAGCAGCTTGTTGGGAACAGCTGACAATGAGCAGTTCTTC. Residues: CASSLLGTADNEQFF.

Details on this clone: Compared with germline, one end of the junction differs, possibly owing to a read error. The V call is TRBV6-1, the J call TRBJ2-7; D call uncertain. The germline V gene has CDR1 MNHNS and CDR2 SASEGT. CDR3 size: 14 residues. The CDR3 nucleotides read TGTGCCAGCAGGGAAGGGCCAGGACCGAGTGAGCAGTACTTC. Protein sequence: CASREGPGPSEQYF.

The chain joins TRBV5-1 to TRBJ2-2, with D possibly matching TRBD2 (5 bases). The CDR3 has 13 amino acids. Germline assignment: CDR1 SGHRS and CDR2 YFSETQ. V was pared by 4 bases and J by 6 bases, with 10 bases between. The CDR3 DNA follows: TGCGCCAGCAGCCCGGGGTTCGCCGGGGAGCTGTTTTTT. Translation: CASSPGFAGELFF.

The rearrangement uses TRBV7-2 and TRBJ2-5; 7 nucleotides align to TRBD2. This CDR3 region has 14 residues. With V trimmed by 4 bases and J by 4 bases, 6 bases remained unmatched. Germline CDR1 and CDR2: SGHTA and FQGNSA. CDR3 loop: CASSYGGRGETQYF. CDR3 bases: TGTGCCAGCAGCTACGGGGGGAGGGGAGAGACCCAGTACTTC.

To note about this clone: This may arise from a read error, as a much more abundant clone is one base away. Other DNA variants within this sample encode the same CDR3. The chain has TRBV30 and TRBJ2-5; 7 bases align to TRBD2. Germline values: CDR1 GTSNPN, CDR2 SVGIG (reference sequence). V trimming: 1 base; J trimming: 11 bases; junction bases outside the gene matches: 10. The CDR3 consists of 13 residues. The CDR3 here is CAWSGAGWAEQYF. The CDR3 DNA reads as TGTGCCTGGAGTGGAGCGGGATGGGCTGAGCAGTACTTC.

This chain uses TRBV27 with TRBJ2-1; D gene ambiguous. V was shortened by 2 bases and J by 8 bases, with 10 bases between the two germline ends. CDR1 is MNHEY, CDR2 SMNVEV, per germline (reference sequence). The CDR3 has 13 residues. CDR3 in DNA: TGTGCCAGCAGTTTAGCTTCCCTCTATGAGCAGTTCTTC. This translates into CASSLASLYEQFF.

The chain employs TRBV28 and TRBJ1-1; D perhaps matches TRBD1 (6 bases). The CDR3 sequence is 16 residues long. The germline V gene has CDR1 MDHEN and CDR2 SYDVKM. V was pared by 4 bases and J by 1 base, with 16 bases between. The chain's CDR3 is CASSSGTRKRNTEAFF. The CDR3 DNA reads TGTGCCAGCAGTTCTGGGACACGGAAGAGGAACACTGAAGCTTTCTTT.

V gene TRBV6-1 combines with J gene TRBJ2-3; TRBD2 might be the D (6 bases). The germline gives CDR1 MNHNS, CDR2 SASEGT. The length of the CDR3 is 16 residues. V was pared by 2 bases and J by 0 bases, with 12 bases between. CDR3 in DNA: TGTGCCAGCAGTGAACGAAGGCGGGGAAGCACAGATACGCAGTATTTT. Translation: CASSERRRGSTDTQYF.

Notes on this clone: At the DNA level, this CDR3 is encoded by other sequences in the same sample as well. The chain has TRBV29-1 and TRBJ1-2; D unresolved. There are 11 residues in the CDR3. V was cut by 7 bases and J by 10 bases, with 16 bases left in between. CDR1 SQVTM and CDR2 ANQGSEA come from the germline V gene. The CDR3 here is CSESSNYDYTF. CDR3 DNA: TGCAGCGAGTCCTCAAACTACGACTACACCTTC.

The V call is TRBV11-2, the J call TRBJ1-4, with 9 bases that match TRBD1. The CDR3 sequence is 15 residues long. In germline, CDR1 is SGHAT, CDR2 FQNNGV. Unmatched junction bases numbered 7, after V lost 6 bases and J lost 5 bases. The CDR3 loop is CASRVPGQGNEKLFF. For the CDR3, the DNA is TGTGCCAGCAGAGTTCCAGGACAGGGGAATGAAAAACTGTTTTTT.

This clone has only one observation. A far larger clone is off by one base, so a read error is likely. The rearrangement links TRBV4-3 to TRBJ2-7, with a tentative D call TRBD2 (6 bases). This CDR3 is 15 amino acids long. Looked up from germline, CDR1 is LGHNA and CDR2 is YSLEER. The CDR3 DNA reads TGCGCCAGCAACCAAGAGATCGGGAGTTCCGGCGAGCAGTACTTC. This encodes CASNQEIGSSGEQYF.